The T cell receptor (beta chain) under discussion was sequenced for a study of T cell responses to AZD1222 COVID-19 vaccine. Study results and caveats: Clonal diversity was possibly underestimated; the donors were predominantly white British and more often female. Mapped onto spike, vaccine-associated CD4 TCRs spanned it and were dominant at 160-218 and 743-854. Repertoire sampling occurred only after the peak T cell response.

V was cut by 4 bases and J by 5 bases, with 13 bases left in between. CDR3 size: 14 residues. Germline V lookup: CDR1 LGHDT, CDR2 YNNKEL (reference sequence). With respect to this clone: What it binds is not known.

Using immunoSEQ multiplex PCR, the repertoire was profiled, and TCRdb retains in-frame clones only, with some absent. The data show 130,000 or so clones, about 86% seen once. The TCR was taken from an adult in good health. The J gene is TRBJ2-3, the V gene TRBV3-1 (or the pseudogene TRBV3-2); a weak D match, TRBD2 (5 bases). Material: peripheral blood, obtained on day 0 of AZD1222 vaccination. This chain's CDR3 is CASSRGLSQDTQYF. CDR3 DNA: TGTGCCAGCAGCCGAGGACTTTCCCAAGATACGCAGTATTTT.